This TCR beta chain was captured in a study of T cell changes during pregnancy in multiple sclerosis (dated by TCRdb to 2018 to 2020). Regarding the complete study: Changes in the T cell repertoire over the course of pregnancy were examined in this study in women with multiple sclerosis.

The CDR3 covers 15 residues, taking in both the cysteine and the phenylalanine. The kept DNA is CDR3 alone, 45 bases in frame from the first base. The germline ends are 21 bases apart after V is trimmed by 4 bases and J by 8 bases. CDR1 and CDR2 were assigned from the germline V gene as SGDLS and YYNGEE. The library was generated by the immunoSEQ multiplex PCR assay. Held by TCRdb, this immuneACCESS table contains in-frame sequences only and omits some clones. Under half of the omission traces to an unresolved V gene where checked; the cause of the rest is unknown. This sample is represented by 50,000 to 65,000 clones; roughly 90% of them were singletons. The ten largest clones capture over 1.5% of the sample. This clone has only a few counts. Its antigen is still unknown. Per-nucleotide qualities are absent, and no much larger clonotype sits a single base away.

The origin of this receptor is a female donor with multiple sclerosis, enrolled in a pregnancy study. The sample was peripheral blood, taken after pregnancy. The rearranged segments are TRBV9 and TRBJ1-2, with no confident D gene call. This receptor has the CDR3 CASSLRTDGLRGYTF. The DNA sequence is given as TGTGCCAGCAGCCTACGGACTGACGGCCTACGGGGCTACACCTTC.